Presented here are 23 T cell receptor beta chains from one specimen sequenced in a study of control samples from healthy donors and cancer patients (dated by TCRdb to the early 2020s). Library preparation was by the immunoSEQ multiplex PCR assay. TCRdb provides this immuneACCESS table in a form limited to in-frame rearrangements. Some clones are lacking; in checked studies, under half of them reflect an unresolved V gene, and why the rest are absent is not known. The table for this sample lists under 200,000 clones; over 95% of them were counted only once. 0.85% to 1.3% of the sample is taken by the ten largest. The sequencing sample was made of blood. Receptors were obtained from a woman aged 25 to 39 in good health.

This rearrangement joins TRBV6-1 to TRBJ2-7; D is perhaps TRBD2 (6 bases). V was shortened by 2 bases and J by 5 bases, with 19 bases between the two germline ends. The germline CDR1 and CDR2 sequences are MNHNS and SASEGT. CDR3 length equals 16 residues. CDR3 sequence reads: CASSEIGRPKQNEQYF. The CDR3 DNA is TGTGCCAGCAGTGAAATCGGGAGACCGAAGCAAAACGAGCAGTACTTC.

The chain links TRBV6-4 to TRBJ2-1, with D maybe TRBD2 (7 bases). This CDR3 contains 14 residues. Trimming cost V 6 bases and J 6 bases, with 15 bases left between them. From germline, CDR1 is MRHNA and CDR2 SNTAGT. The chain's CDR3 is CASSDRGGGNEQFF. Here the CDR3 DNA reads TGTGCCAGCAGCGACCGGGGAGGGGGCAATGAGCAGTTCTTC.

The rearrangement joins TRBV30 to TRBJ1-2; weak D call: TRBD1 (5 bases). Germline V gene data show CDR1 as GTSNPN and CDR2 as SVGIG (reference sequence). CDR3 length: 12 residues. The ends were cut back, 3 bases at V and 8 bases at J, with 13 bases in the middle. The CDR3 loop reads CAWSRGGSGYTF. The CDR3 coding sequence is TGTGCCTGGAGCCGTGGGGGGAGCGGCTACACCTTC.

In this sample, this clone turned up once. The chain carries TRBV9 and TRBJ2-2, with D perhaps matching TRBD2 (5 bases). The germline V gene encodes CDR1 SGDLS and CDR2 YYNGEE. The V end was cut by 4 bases, the J end by 10 bases, with 11 bases between. The CDR3 runs 12 residues. The CDR3 bases are TGTGCCAGCAGCCTCGGGGATGCGGAGCTGTTTTTT. It codes for CASSLGDAELFF.

The V and J genes are TRBV6-5 and TRBJ1-5; D uncertain. The V and J ends lost 6 bases and 6 bases respectively, with 12 bases between them. Per germline, CDR1 MNHEY and CDR2 SVGAGI. CDR3 length equals 13 residues. The CDR3 DNA follows: TGTGCCAGCAGCCGCACAGCGGGTCAGCCCCAGCATTTT. Translated: CASSRTAGQPQHF.

The gene calls are TRBV19 and TRBJ1-2, with 7 nucleotides matching TRBD1. The CDR3 is 15 amino acids. V was clipped by 6 bases and J by 4 bases; unmatched bases: 11. The germline V gene has CDR1 LNHDA and CDR2 SQIVND (reference sequence). This chain's CDR3 is CASSRDSQVGYGYTF. For the CDR3, the DNA is TGTGCCAGTAGCCGGGACAGCCAGGTAGGCTATGGCTACACCTTC.

V gene TRBV5-4 combines with J gene TRBJ2-2; tentative D call: TRBD2 (6 bases). V lost 9 bases and J lost 4, with 13 bases in between. CDR3 length: 13 residues. Germline V gene lookup returns CDR1 SGHNT and CDR2 YYREEE (reference sequence). DNA of the CDR3: TGTGCCACGGCGGAGGGGATCACCGGGGAGCTGTTTTTT. It yields the protein CATAEGITGELFF.

The chain links TRBV3-1 (or the pseudogene TRBV3-2) to TRBJ2-7; D is uncertain. The CDR3 runs to 14 residues. Per germline, CDR1 LGHDT and CDR2 YNNKEL (reference sequence). V was cut by 1 base and J by 1 base, with 8 bases left in between. DNA of the CDR3: TGTGCCAGCAGCCAAGGTGCAGCATCCTACGAGCAGTACTTC. As protein: CASSQGAASYEQYF.

This clone was recorded once. The chain is built from TRBV12-5 and TRBJ1-1, with D hard to call. CDR3 length: 20 amino acids. CDR1 is LGHNT and CDR2 is FRNRAP in the germline V gene. Trimming took off 0 bases at V and 4 bases at J, with 27 bases between the two ends. The CDR3 is CASGLVPTFARGAEGTEAFF. The CDR3 DNA sequence: TGTGCTAGTGGTTTGGTACCAACGTTTGCGAGAGGCGCGGAGGGCACTGAAGCTTTCTTT.

CDR3 in DNA: TGTGCCAGTAGCCCCGGGACTAGCGGGGGGAATGAGCAGTTCTTC. This codes for CASSPGTSGGNEQFF. This chain uses TRBV19 with TRBJ2-1, with 15 bases aligning to TRBD2. Germline CDR1 reads LNHDA; CDR2 reads SQIVND (reference sequence). CDR3 length: 15 residues. V dropped 6 bases and J dropped 7; count of bases not matched to a gene: 4.

The chain links TRBV28 to TRBJ1-2; D ambiguous. The CDR3 totals 12 residues. Trimming stripped 8 bases from V and 4 bases from J, with 11 bases between. CDR1 MDHEN and CDR2 SYDVKM come from the germline V gene. CDR3 residues: CASFVSGYGYTF. The CDR3 bases are TGTGCCAGCTTCGTCAGTGGCTATGGCTACACCTTC.

This clone was found once. The rearrangement links TRBV18 to TRBJ2-1; D is perhaps TRBD1 (6 bases). Trimming pared 6 bases from V and 5 bases from J, leaving 11 bases between. The CDR3 loop spans 13 amino acids. Per the germline V gene, CDR1 is KGHSH and CDR2 is LQKENI. The CDR3 bases are TGTGCCAGCTCGCTCTACAGGGACAATGAGCAGTTCTTC. It codes for CASSLYRDNEQFF.

The V call is TRBV28, the J call TRBJ2-1; 7 nucleotides line up with TRBD2. The germline gives CDR1 MDHEN, CDR2 SYDVKM. The CDR3 covers 15 residues. Unmatched junction bases numbered 10, after V lost 2 bases and J lost 9 bases. CDR3 nucleotides: TGTGCCAGCAGTTTACCTCGGACTAGAGTCGGTGAGCAGTTCTTC. Amino acid sequence: CASSLPRTRVGEQFF.

This clone was seen more than once but under ten times. The rearrangement uses TRBV5-4 and TRBJ1-2; unclear D gene. Per the germline V gene, CDR1 is SGHNT and CDR2 is YYREEE (reference sequence). Trimming stripped 0 bases from V and 3 bases from J, with 9 bases between. The CDR3 consists of 14 residues. The CDR3 is CASSLVGSHYGYTF. The CDR3 region has the DNA TGTGCCAGCAGCTTGGTGGGCAGCCACTATGGCTACACCTTC.

The chain combines TRBV5-4 with TRBJ2-7; either TRBD1 or TRBD2 may supply D (5 bases each). Trimming cost V 4 bases and J 0 bases, with 8 bases left between them. The CDR3 contains 13 residues. Germline V CDR1 and CDR2: SGHNT, YYREEE (reference sequence). The CDR3 spells CASSPGLSYEQYF. Here the CDR3 DNA reads TGTGCCAGCAGCCCGGGGCTCTCCTACGAGCAGTACTTC.

The V gene is TRBV6-4, the J gene TRBJ2-2, with 9 bases fitting TRBD2. The CDR3 is 18 amino acids. CDR1 and CDR2 (germline): MRHNA, SNTAGT. V lost 7 bases, J lost 1 base, and 13 bases stayed unmatched. The CDR3 sequence is CASTTPNGTSRNTGELFF. CDR3 bases: TGTGCCAGCACCACCCCTAATGGGACTAGCCGGAACACCGGGGAGCTGTTTTTT.

The J gene is TRBJ2-3, the V gene TRBV6-5; D is possibly TRBD1 or TRBD2 (6 bases each). This CDR3 has 16 residues. The V end lost 0 bases, the J end lost 3 bases, and 13 bases lay between the germline ends. Germline loops: CDR1 MNHEY, CDR2 SVGAGI. The CDR3 coding sequence is TGTGCCAGCAGTTACTCCTTACAGGGAGGAACAGATACGCAGTATTTT. This gives the protein CASSYSLQGGTDTQYF.

The rearrangement uses TRBV2 and TRBJ1-1; D unclear. The CDR3 has 11 amino acids. The ends were cut back, 5 bases at V and 5 bases at J, with 6 bases in the middle. Germline V lookup: CDR1 SNHLY, CDR2 FYNNEI. In DNA, the CDR3 is TGTGCCAGCAGTTATCAGACTGAAGCTTTCTTT. Encoded protein: CASSYQTEAFF. Full variable domain (rest looked up from reference TRBV2 and TRBJ1-1): EPEVTQTPSHQVTQMGQEVILRCVPISNHLYFYWYRQILGQKVEFLVSFYNNEISEKSEIFDDQFSVERPDGSNFTLKIRSTKLEDSAMYFCASSYQTEAFFGQGTRLTVV.

The chain combines TRBV5-5 with TRBJ1-1; D is unresolved. The CDR3 runs 14 residues. Trimming cost V 2 bases and J 1 base, with 9 bases left between them. Germline V gene lookup returns CDR1 SGHKS and CDR2 YYEKEE (reference sequence). CDR3 sequence reads: CASSFWERNTEAFF. CDR3 coding DNA: TGTGCCAGCAGCTTCTGGGAGAGGAACACTGAAGCTTTCTTT.

A remark on this clone: One end of the junction varies from germline; a read error may be responsible. For the CDR3, the DNA is TGCGCCAGCAGCCAACCTCCGGGACTGTTCTCAGACACGCAGTATTTT. Amino acids: CASSQPPGLFSDTQYF. The J gene is TRBJ2-3, the V gene TRBV4-1; tentative D call: TRBD2 (6 bases). The germline V gene encodes CDR1 MGHRA and CDR2 YSYEKL. This CDR3 is built from 16 residues.

The chain carries TRBV3-1 (or the pseudogene TRBV3-2) and TRBJ2-7; no definite D call. Germline V gene sequence: CDR1 LGHDT, CDR2 YNNKEL (reference sequence). The V end lost 2 bases, the J end lost 6 bases, and 14 bases lay between the germline ends. The CDR3 runs 14 residues. CDR3 residues: CASSQLRPFPEQYF. The CDR3 bases are TGTGCCAGCAGCCAACTCAGGCCCTTCCCCGAGCAGTACTTC.

The chain has TRBV5-1 and TRBJ2-4, with 9 bases lining up with TRBD2. Germline CDR1 SGHRS, CDR2 YFSETQ. The CDR3 has 17 residues. The ends lost 4 bases at V and 2 bases at J; junction bases unmatched: 10. The CDR3 coding sequence is TGCGCCAGCAGCCCCATGGGACTAGCTGAGACCAAAAACATTCAGTACTTC. Amino acid sequence: CASSPMGLAETKNIQYF.

V is TRBV11-1 and J is TRBJ1-1, with D tentatively TRBD1 (5 bases). This CDR3 spans 13 amino acids. V dropped 4 bases and J dropped 3 bases, with 9 bases sitting between them. From germline, CDR1 is SGHAT and CDR2 FQDESV (reference sequence). The CDR3 coding sequence is TGTGCCAGCAGCTCCAGGGTTCACACTGAAGCTTTCTTT. It specifies CASSSRVHTEAFF.